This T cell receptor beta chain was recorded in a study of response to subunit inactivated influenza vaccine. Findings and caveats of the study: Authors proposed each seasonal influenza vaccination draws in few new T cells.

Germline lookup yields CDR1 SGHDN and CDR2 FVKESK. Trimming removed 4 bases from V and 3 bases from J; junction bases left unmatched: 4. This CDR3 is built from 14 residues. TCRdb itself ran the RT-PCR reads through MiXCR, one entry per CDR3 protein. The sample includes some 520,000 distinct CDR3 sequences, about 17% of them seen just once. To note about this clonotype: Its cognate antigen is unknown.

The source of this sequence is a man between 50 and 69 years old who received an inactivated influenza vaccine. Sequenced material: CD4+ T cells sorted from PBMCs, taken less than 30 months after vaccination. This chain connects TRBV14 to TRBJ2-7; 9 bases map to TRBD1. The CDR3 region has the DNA TGTGCCAGCAGCCCCCAGACAGGGGGCTACGAGCAGTACTTC. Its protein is CASSPQTGGYEQYF.